This TCR beta chain came from a study of cytomegalovirus exposure and HLA in healthy donors (dated by TCRdb to 2015 to 2018). As for the study more broadly: In an earlier analysis of 450 to 750 of the donors, 250 to 350 Gb of sequence data and 100 million or so unique TCR beta sequences from approximately 180 million T cells were reported. An early release that covered around 590 HLA-typed donors contained about 300 gigabases of sequencing data and 85 million to 100 million unique TCR sequences. Of the approximately 400 genotyped donors, 65% to 90% fell in the genetic ancestry cluster associated with self-reported Caucasian donors. The study was designed to test whether signatures of past pathogen exposure could be identified by cataloging public T cell receptors. The T cell repertoires of 666 subjects were profiled by immunosequencing and related to cytomegalovirus serostatus. In addition to the first cohort of 666 subjects, a separate validation cohort of around 110 different subjects was used. High-throughput TCR immunosequencing, statistical association of individual TCRs with disease status, and machine learning were combined to predict cytomegalovirus infection status. To study patterns of TCR occurrence, a later analysis re-analyzed previously published TCR beta repertoires from more than 550 donors and added high-resolution HLA genotyping. The later analysis used no new phenotypic data to find candidate immune exposures, relying instead on TCR beta sequences and their occurrence across donors. An earlier analysis of several hundred of the donors applied high-throughput TCR beta sequencing to assess whether each TCR beta V gene segment acted as functional or pseudogenic. Donor age, sex, ethnicity and CMV serostatus were compiled together with the repertoire data. A later genetic analysis used genome-wide SNP genotypes for about three fifths of the 666 donors, treating that subset as a discovery cohort. All discovery cohort repertoires had been generated on a single sequencing platform. HLA typing included class I and class II loci at four-digit resolution. Typing coverage differed by locus: A, B, C, DRB1 and DQB1 were typed in roughly 620-640 donors, DQA1 in approximately 520, DPA1 in 600 to 610, and DPB1 in around 490. Four to six DR-DQ haplotypes were handled as single units for association and clustering, since linkage in the cohort was strong. Across approximately 400 genotyped donors of the cohort, an average of approximately 200,000 unique TCR beta nucleotide sequences per donor were sequenced, and about a sixth of those sequences were non-productive.

The library came from the immunoSEQ multiplex PCR assay. A mixture of 60 forward primers for TCR Vbeta segments and 13 reverse primers for TCR Jbeta segments was used in the multiplex PCR. The CDR3 region of rearranged TCR beta genes was amplified from genomic DNA by a multiplex PCR assay. Amplified TCR beta libraries were sequenced as 87-base-pair reads on the Illumina HiSeq System. Per the original workflow: A later analysis tallied around 80 million unique TCR beta chains across the 600 to 700 repertoires, and 10 million to 11 million of those chains were shared by two or more donors. To remove PCR and sequencing errors, raw reads were error-corrected and collapsed into unique sequences using a nearest-neighbor algorithm that merged closely related sequences. Alignment of CDR3 sequences to IMGT reference sequences was used to assign V, D and J gene segments. For a sequence to be retained, a match of at least six nucleotides to both a V gene segment and a J gene segment was required. Rearrangements were called productive when the CDR3 lacked stop codons and stayed in frame with V and J; all others were non-productive. CDR3 was defined according to IMGT convention as the region running from the second conserved V-encoded cysteine to the conserved J-encoded phenylalanine. In an earlier analysis of more than 550 of the donors, sequences lacking an unambiguous match to a single V gene segment were excluded. In an earlier analysis of approximately 610 of the donors, V segments were called functional above 56.7% productive rearrangements and were called segregating when the between-donor standard deviation exceeded 5%. A statistical classification framework was built for diagnosing cytomegalovirus status from the catalog of TCR beta chain sequences. A later analysis assigned V and J genes by comparing TCR nucleotide sequences with IMGT/GENE-DB human TR gene sequences. In a later analysis, CDR3 sequences and most-parsimonious VDJ recombination scenarios were assigned using the TCRdist pipeline. In a later analysis, each TCR beta chain was defined by its CDR3 amino acid sequence together with its V-gene family, and reads without a unique V-gene family were excluded. A later analysis removed 550 to 650 highly shared, low-generation-probability nucleotide sequences to deal with suspected cross-contamination and a sequencing artifact. In a later analysis, a clonal expansion index was calculated for each public chain from normalized within-repertoire ranks of inferred template counts. In a later analysis, generation probabilities were computed with a VDJ recombination model fitted to out-of-frame rearrangements, and the resulting probabilities were checked against IGoR. A later analysis scored TCR-TCR, TCR-HLA and TCR-CMV co-occurrence with hypergeometric tests, applying a repertoire-size bias correction to TCR pairs. False discovery rates were estimated in a later analysis by permuting HLA or CMV assignments 20 times. In a later analysis, co-occurring TCRs were grouped with DBSCAN, and TCRdist sequence similarity was added when clustering was performed within HLA-allele-positive subsets. Repertoires with fewer than 30,000 or more than 120,000 public chains were left out of co-occurrence clustering, as were five repertoires with anomalous nucleotide sharing. TCRdb carries this immuneACCESS record with in-frame sequences only. Its versions omit some clonotypes, under half of them owing to an unresolved V gene in the studies checked, with the rest unexplained. The V and J calls and clone size come from that table; D and trimming were worked out from the DNA. The sample table shows roughly 120,000 clones, and 55% to 75% are seen once. The ten largest make up 1.6% of the sample.

V loses 3 bases, J loses 2 bases, and the germline ends lie 15 bases apart. Counted from cysteine to phenylalanine, this CDR3 has 17 amino acids. Only CDR3 DNA is held: 51 bases, read in frame from base 1. CDR1 and CDR2 are read off the germline V gene as SGHRS and YFSETQ. Study-wide findings and limitations: A later analysis associated about 17,000 TCR beta sequences with specific HLA alleles at a false discovery rate of 0.05. Assigning TCR associations to individual alleles was difficult when HLA alleles, especially DR and DQ, strongly co-occurred. Only TCR beta chains were sequenced in this cohort, and the absence of alpha or paired-chain data limited detectable features. For the cohort, immune exposure information was limited to CMV serostatus. A further reported finding was that TCR beta sequences accurately predicted the HLA-A and HLA-B alleles for most subjects in the first cohort. The 87-base-pair reads could not distinguish some IMGT-functional V segments, including TRBV6-2 and TRBV6-3, so those segments were excluded. A later analysis found that most CMV-associated TCR beta chains appeared HLA-restricted, with HLA associations seemingly driven largely by CMV exposure. According to a later genetic analysis, donors in an Asian-associated ancestry cluster had fewer N-insertions in productive TCRs than the roughly 700-donor mean. Roughly uniform sequencing depth across donors was assumed in presence/absence analyses, although this assumption may not hold. Most TCR sequences were observed very rarely across donors, whereas some public TCRs were present in many individuals. In an earlier analysis of approximately 590 of the donors, most TCR beta V segments were observed in productive rearrangements about 90% or about 30% of the time, broadly matching IMGT annotations. Because counts were too low, some 16 rarely observed V segments, including chromosome 9 orphons, were excluded from the earlier analysis of 587 of the donors. In the study, around 160 TCR beta chains were listed as associated with cytomegalovirus. An association between a missense DCLRE1C variant and V-gene and J-gene trimming of TCR beta chains was found in a later genetic analysis and replicated in an independent cohort. Linkage disequilibrium might explain the correlated functional status among segregating V segments, but an unknown experimental factor could not be ruled out. In vitro tests confirmed that three of the cytomegalovirus-associated TCR beta chains recognize cytomegalovirus antigens. Several of the top co-occurrence clusters appeared to be linked to parvovirus B19, influenza, CMV and Epstein-Barr virus, according to a later analysis. In both the original and validation cohorts, the classifier was reported to diagnose cytomegalovirus status with high specificity and sensitivity. A group of highly shared sequence variants was considered likely to be a technical artifact of the sequencing pipeline. Compared with equally common non-associated chains, HLA-associated TCR beta chains in a later analysis were more clonally expanded and had lower generation probabilities. The authors suggested that the approach could potentially be extended to other disease states and immunological phenotypes. A later analysis found that TCR association rates varied across HLA loci, with DRB1 alleles showing the most associated TCRs and HLA-C alleles the fewest. HLA typing was unavailable for some donors at each locus, so association tests used only the typed subset.

This clone was seen only a few times. Which antigen it targets is not known. One base away there is no much larger clone; base qualities are not given. The cohort was made up of roughly 670 healthy bone marrow donors. All cohort members were sampled while nominally healthy, although unrecorded immune exposures were likely present. The donor tested CMV seropositive, placing the donor among the 250 to 300 seropositive members of the cohort. Each donor provided a peripheral blood sample, and peripheral blood mononuclear cells were used for TCR beta sequencing. Genomic DNA extraction from the blood cell samples was performed with the Qiagen DNeasy Blood Extraction Kit.

The clonotype was recovered from a man under 40 in good health and CMV-seropositive. The sample consisted of PBMCs. The chain links TRBV5-1 with TRBJ1-6; TRBD1 is possibly the D segment (6 matching bases). The CDR3 has the sequence CASSSGTSDAYNSPLHF. The nucleotides read TGCGCCAGCAGCTCCGGGACATCCGATGCCTATAATTCACCCCTCCACTTT.